One and the same sample provided the 8 T cell receptor beta chains below, sequenced in a study of cytomegalovirus exposure and HLA in healthy donors. The PCR contained 60 Vbeta and 13 Jbeta primers. Clones were sequenced by immunoSEQ multiplex PCR, and TCRdb holds only the in-frame ones, with some missing. This table has 90,000 to 120,000 clones, around three quarters appearing once. The source material was PBMCs. The origin of the receptors is a man aged 30-40 years in good health and CMV-seronegative.

This clone appeared once. The chain recombines TRBV28 with TRBJ1-2; no clear D. Trimming took off 3 bases at V and 8 bases at J, with 19 bases between the two ends. In germline, CDR1 is MDHEN, CDR2 SYDVKM. This CDR3 has 15 amino acids. In DNA, the CDR3 is TGTGCCAGCAGTTTTCCCCCCCATGTGGCTCAAGGCTACACCTTC. Encoded protein: CASSFPPHVAQGYTF.

V and J are TRBV19 and TRBJ2-1, with 7 bases aligning to TRBD1. Germline CDR1 and CDR2: LNHDA and SQIVND (reference sequence). This CDR3 comprises 16 residues. V dropped 3 bases and J dropped 0; count of bases not matched to a gene: 5. The CDR3 nucleotides read TGTGCCAGTAGTATGGCAGGGGGAAACTCCTACAATGAGCAGTTCTTC. Translating it yields CASSMAGGNSYNEQFF.

The chain recombines TRBV9 with TRBJ2-1; 10 positions match TRBD2. V dropped 7 bases and J dropped 5; count of bases not matched to a gene: 24. Germline V lookup: CDR1 SGDLS, CDR2 YYNGEE. The CDR3 loop spans 20 amino acids. The chain's CDR3 is CASSRNPLGSGRASHNEQFF. CDR3 in DNA: TGTGCCAGCTCCCGTAACCCCTTGGGGAGCGGGAGGGCTTCCCACAATGAGCAGTTCTTC.

V is TRBV7-9 and J is TRBJ2-6; 7 positions match TRBD1. The CDR3 length is 18 residues. Germline V CDR1 and CDR2: SEHNR, FQNEAQ (reference sequence). Trimming took 0 bases from V and 0 from J; bases not matched to a gene: 5. In DNA, the CDR3 is TGTGCCAGCAGCTTAGCGCCGGCAGGGGGCTCTGGGGCCAACGTCCTGACTTTC. Translation gives CASSLAPAGGSGANVLTF.

The genes are TRBV5-4 and TRBJ1-6, with D perhaps matching TRBD1 (5 bases). Trimming left V 0 bases short and J 8 bases short, with 9 bases between. The CDR3 loop spans 14 amino acids. Germline values: CDR1 SGHNT, CDR2 YYREEE (reference sequence). The CDR3 nucleotides read TGTGCCAGCAGCTTGGATTCAGGGCATTCACCCCTCCACTTT. It yields the protein CASSLDSGHSPLHF.

The chain links TRBV7-9 to TRBJ2-7; perhaps TRBD1 as D (5 bases). Looked up from germline, CDR1 is SEHNR and CDR2 is FQNEAQ (reference sequence). CDR3 size: 12 residues. V was pared by 1 base and J by 9 bases, with 10 bases between. The CDR3 protein is CASSLEGVRQYF. The CDR3 DNA is TGTGCCAGCAGCTTAGAAGGGGTGAGGCAGTACTTC. Complete variable domain (other parts from reference TRBV7-9 and TRBJ2-7): DTGVSQNPRHKITKRGQNVTFRCDPISEHNRLYWYRQTLGQGPEFLTYFQNEAQLEKSRLLSDRFSAERPKGSFSTLEIQRTEQGDSAMYLCASSLEGVRQYFGPGTRLTVT.

Written as DNA, the CDR3 is TGCGCCAGCAGCTTTGGGACAGGAATTAAGGGCGAGCAGTACTTC. Translating it yields CASSFGTGIKGEQYF. V and J are TRBV5-1 and TRBJ2-7; 8 nucleotides match TRBD1. Trimming cost V 2 bases and J 6 bases; bases outside gene matches: 10. Germline CDR1 reads SGHRS; CDR2 reads YFSETQ. The length of the CDR3 is 15 residues.

There are a few counts of this clone. The chain employs TRBV25-1 and TRBJ1-2; D gene unclear. V lost 10 bases and J 4 bases, leaving 10 bases between the germline ends. Germline V gene lookup returns CDR1 MGHDK and CDR2 SYGVNS. This CDR3 contains 11 residues. CDR3 residues: CATERFYGYTF. CDR3 DNA sequence: TGTGCCACCGAGAGATTCTATGGCTACACCTTC.